The 5 T cell receptor beta chains presented below share a single source sample, sequenced in a study of blood T cells in healthy people across ages. Next came a second PCR, run for about 6 to 11 cycles, which used a sample-barcoded 5' primer along with a J-beta primer mix. Using its own MiXCR run on the 5' RACE reads, TCRdb lists one record per CDR3 protein. This sample has 650,000 to 700,000 distinct CDR3 sequences, with 32% found just once. Sequencing was performed on blood. Source of these receptors: a woman aged 80 or older in good health.

Concerning this clonotype: This may be a read error: a much more frequent sequence differs by one nucleotide. This chain uses TRBV11-3 with TRBJ2-7, with D tentatively TRBD1 (5 bases). CDR1 is SGHNT, CDR2 YENEEA, per germline. V shed 5 bases and J shed 7 bases, with 21 bases lying between them. The CDR3 covers 15 residues. The CDR3 DNA reads TGTGCCAGCAGCAACAGGCTCTCCTCCTACAATGAGCAGTACTTC. Translating it yields CASSNRLSSYNEQYF. Variable domain in full (rest from reference TRBV11-3 and TRBJ2-7): EAGVVQSPRYKIIEKKQPVAFWCNPISGHNTLYWYLQNLGQGPELLIRYENEEAVDDSQLPKDRFSAERLKGVDSTLKIQPAELGDSAVYLCASSNRLSSYNEQYFGPGTRLTVT.

With regard to this clonotype: This may come from a read error, since a much larger clone is one base off. This rearrangement joins TRBV5-1 to TRBJ2-5, with D possibly matching TRBD2 (6 bases). The germline gives CDR1 SGHRS, CDR2 YFSETQ. The CDR3 spans 14 residues. As DNA, the CDR3 is TGCGCCGGCAGCTTGGAGGCGGGGCTCGAGACCCAGTACTTC. Its protein product is CAGSLEAGLETQYF.

CDR3 in amino acids: CASSTDRGMSSGPSTEAFF. The CDR3 nucleotides read TGTGCCAGCAGTACTGACAGGGGGATGAGTAGTGGCCCGAGCACTGAAGCTTTCTTT. V usage is TRBV6-5 and J usage is TRBJ1-1; TRBD1 matches 9 bases. The CDR3 loop spans 19 amino acids. V lost 5 bases and J lost 4; bases outside the gene matches: 20. From germline, CDR1 is MNHEY and CDR2 SVGAGI.

The chain uses TRBV2 and TRBJ2-1; 14 nucleotides align to TRBD2. Germline CDR1 is SNHLY and CDR2 is FYNNEI. The junction had 1 base not matched to a gene; V was cut back by 4 bases and J by 5 bases. This CDR3 spans 15 amino acids. The DNA for the CDR3 is TGTGCCAGCAGTGGACTAGCGGGAGGGGACAATGAGCAGTTCTTC. Encoded protein: CASSGLAGGDNEQFF.

Concerning this clonotype: It may be a read error: a sequence one base away is much more abundant. The chain uses TRBV7-2 and TRBJ2-5, with D perhaps TRBD2 (6 bases). Trimming shortened V by 5 bases and J by 11 bases, and 15 bases separated the two germline ends. This CDR3 is 12 amino acids long. Looked up from germline, CDR1 is SGHTA and CDR2 is FQGNSA. The CDR3 region has the DNA TGTGCCAGCAGCCTACCGCCGGCGGGGCAGTACTTC. Protein sequence: CASSLPPAGQYF. The variable domain in full, with the rest retrieved from reference TRBV7-2 and TRBJ2-5, is GAGVSQSPSNKVTEKGKDVELRCDPISGHTALYWYRQSLGQGLEFLIYFQGNSAPDKSGLPSDRFSAERTGGSVSTLTIQRTQQEDSAVYLCASSLPPAGQYFGPGTRLLVL.